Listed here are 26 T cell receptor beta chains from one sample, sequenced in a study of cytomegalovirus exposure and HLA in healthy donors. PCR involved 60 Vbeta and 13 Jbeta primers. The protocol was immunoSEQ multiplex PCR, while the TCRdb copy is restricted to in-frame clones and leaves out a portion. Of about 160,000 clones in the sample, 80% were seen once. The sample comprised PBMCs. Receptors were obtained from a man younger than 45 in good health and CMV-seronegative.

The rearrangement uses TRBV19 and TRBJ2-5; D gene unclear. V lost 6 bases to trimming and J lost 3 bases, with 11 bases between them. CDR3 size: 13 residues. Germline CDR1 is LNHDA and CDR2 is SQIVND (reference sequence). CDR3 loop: CASSLPTEETQYF. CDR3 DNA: TGTGCCAGTAGCCTGCCCACTGAAGAGACCCAGTACTTC.

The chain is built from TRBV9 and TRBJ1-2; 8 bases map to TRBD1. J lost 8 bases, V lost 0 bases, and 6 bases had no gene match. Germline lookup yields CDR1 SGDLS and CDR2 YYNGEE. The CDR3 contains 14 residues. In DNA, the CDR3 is TGTGCCAGCAGCGTAGCACAGGACAGGGAAGGCTACACCTTC. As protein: CASSVAQDREGYTF.

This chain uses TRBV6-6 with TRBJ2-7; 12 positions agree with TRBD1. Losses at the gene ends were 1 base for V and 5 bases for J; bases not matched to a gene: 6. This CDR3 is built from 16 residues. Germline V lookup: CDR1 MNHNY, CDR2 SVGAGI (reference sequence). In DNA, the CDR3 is TGTGCCAGCAGTTACTTAGGGACAGGGGGCAGCGACGAGCAGTACTTC. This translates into CASSYLGTGGSDEQYF.

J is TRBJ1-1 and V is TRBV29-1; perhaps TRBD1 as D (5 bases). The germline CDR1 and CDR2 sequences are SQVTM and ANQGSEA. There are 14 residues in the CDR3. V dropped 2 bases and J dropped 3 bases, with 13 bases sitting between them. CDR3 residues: CSVELGRADTEAFF. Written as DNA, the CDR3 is TGCAGCGTTGAATTGGGCAGGGCGGACACTGAAGCTTTCTTT.

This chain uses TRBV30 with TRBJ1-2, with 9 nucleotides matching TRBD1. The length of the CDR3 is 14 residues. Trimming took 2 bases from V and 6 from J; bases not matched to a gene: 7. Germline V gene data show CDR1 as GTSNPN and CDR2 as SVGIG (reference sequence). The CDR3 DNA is TGTGCCTGGAGTACCCTAAGACAGGGGGATGGCTACACCTTC. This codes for CAWSTLRQGDGYTF.

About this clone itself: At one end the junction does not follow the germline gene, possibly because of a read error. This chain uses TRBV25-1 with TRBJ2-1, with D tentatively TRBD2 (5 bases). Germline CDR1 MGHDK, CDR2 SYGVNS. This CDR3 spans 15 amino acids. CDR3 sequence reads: CAGSEGWQEYNEQFF. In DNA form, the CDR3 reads TGTGCCGGCAGTGAGGGCTGGCAGGAATACAATGAGCAGTTCTTC.

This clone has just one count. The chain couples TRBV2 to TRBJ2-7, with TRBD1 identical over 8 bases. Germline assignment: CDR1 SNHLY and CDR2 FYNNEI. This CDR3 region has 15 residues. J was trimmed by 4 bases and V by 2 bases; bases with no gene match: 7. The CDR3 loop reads CASSEFTGGRYEQYF. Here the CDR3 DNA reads TGTGCCAGCAGTGAATTTACAGGGGGGCGATACGAGCAGTACTTC.

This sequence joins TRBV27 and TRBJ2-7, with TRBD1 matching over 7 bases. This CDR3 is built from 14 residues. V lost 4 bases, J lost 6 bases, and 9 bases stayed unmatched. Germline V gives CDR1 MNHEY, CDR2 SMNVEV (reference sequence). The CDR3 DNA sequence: TGTGCCAGCAGTTCGCCCCTGACAGGGTCCGAGCAGTACTTC. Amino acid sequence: CASSSPLTGSEQYF.

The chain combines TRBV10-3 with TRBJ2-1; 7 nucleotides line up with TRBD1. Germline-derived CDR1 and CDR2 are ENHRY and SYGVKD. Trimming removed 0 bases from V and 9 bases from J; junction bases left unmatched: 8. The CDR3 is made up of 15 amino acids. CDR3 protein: CAISESKGPGGEQFF. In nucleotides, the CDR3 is TGTGCCATCAGTGAGTCGAAGGGACCAGGGGGTGAGCAGTTCTTC.

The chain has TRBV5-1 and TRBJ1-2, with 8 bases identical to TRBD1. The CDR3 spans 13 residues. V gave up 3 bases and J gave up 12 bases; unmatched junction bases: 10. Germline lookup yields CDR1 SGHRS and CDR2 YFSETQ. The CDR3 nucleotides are TGCGCCAGCAGCTCCGGACAGGGCTGGGGCCACACCTTC. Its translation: CASSSGQGWGHTF.

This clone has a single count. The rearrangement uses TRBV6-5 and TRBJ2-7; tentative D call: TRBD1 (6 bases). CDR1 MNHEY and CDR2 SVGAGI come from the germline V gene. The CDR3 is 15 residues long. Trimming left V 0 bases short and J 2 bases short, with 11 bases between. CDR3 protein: CASSYSQGAAYEQYF. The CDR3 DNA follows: TGTGCCAGCAGTTACTCACAGGGCGCGGCCTACGAGCAGTACTTC.

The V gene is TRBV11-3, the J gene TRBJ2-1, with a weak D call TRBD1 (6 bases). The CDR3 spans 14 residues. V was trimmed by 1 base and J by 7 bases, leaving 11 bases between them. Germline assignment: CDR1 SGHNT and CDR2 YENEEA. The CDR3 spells CASSLVAGVNEQFF. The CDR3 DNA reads TGTGCCAGCAGCTTAGTAGCAGGGGTTAATGAGCAGTTCTTC.

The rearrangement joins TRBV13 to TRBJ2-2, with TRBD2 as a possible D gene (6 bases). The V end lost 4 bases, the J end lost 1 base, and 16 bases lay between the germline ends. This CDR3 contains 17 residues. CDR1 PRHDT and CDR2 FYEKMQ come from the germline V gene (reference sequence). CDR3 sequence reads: CASSSHQGTQNTGELFF. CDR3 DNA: TGTGCCAGCAGCTCCCATCAAGGGACTCAGAACACCGGGGAGCTGTTTTTT.

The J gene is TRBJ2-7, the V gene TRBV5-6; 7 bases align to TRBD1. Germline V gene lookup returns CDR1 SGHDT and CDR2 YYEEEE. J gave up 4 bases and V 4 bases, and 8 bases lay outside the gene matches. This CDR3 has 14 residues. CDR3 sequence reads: CASSPGTALYEQYF. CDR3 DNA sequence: TGTGCCAGCAGCCCCGGGACAGCCCTATACGAGCAGTACTTC.

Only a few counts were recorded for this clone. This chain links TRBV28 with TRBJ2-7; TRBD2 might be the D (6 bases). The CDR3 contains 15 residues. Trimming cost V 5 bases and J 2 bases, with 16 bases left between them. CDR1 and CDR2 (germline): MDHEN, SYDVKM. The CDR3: CASSPYGGGTYEQYF. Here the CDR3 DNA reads TGTGCCAGCAGTCCCTATGGGGGAGGTACCTACGAGCAGTACTTC.

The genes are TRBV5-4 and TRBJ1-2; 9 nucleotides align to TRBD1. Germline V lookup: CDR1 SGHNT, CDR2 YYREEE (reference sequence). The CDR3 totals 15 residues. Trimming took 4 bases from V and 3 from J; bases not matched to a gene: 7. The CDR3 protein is CASSPMTGGHYGYTF. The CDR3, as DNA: TGTGCCAGCAGCCCCATGACAGGGGGGCACTATGGCTACACCTTC.

CDR3 residues: CASSQPPSGQFTYEQYF. The CDR3 DNA is TGTGCCAGCAGCCAACCCCCCTCGGGACAGTTCACCTACGAGCAGTACTTC. This sequence joins TRBV4-2 and TRBJ2-5, with TRBD1 identical over 7 bases. The assigned J gene may be wrong: the sequence end matches TRBJ2-7 better. CDR1 and CDR2 from the germline V gene are LGHNA and YNFKEQ. The CDR3 runs to 17 residues.

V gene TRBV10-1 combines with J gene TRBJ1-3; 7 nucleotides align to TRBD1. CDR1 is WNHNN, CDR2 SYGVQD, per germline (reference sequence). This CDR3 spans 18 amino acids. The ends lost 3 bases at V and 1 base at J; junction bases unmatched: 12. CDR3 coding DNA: TGCGCCAGCAGTGAACCATCAAACAGGGGTACGTCTGGAAACACCATATATTTT. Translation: CASSEPSNRGTSGNTIYF.

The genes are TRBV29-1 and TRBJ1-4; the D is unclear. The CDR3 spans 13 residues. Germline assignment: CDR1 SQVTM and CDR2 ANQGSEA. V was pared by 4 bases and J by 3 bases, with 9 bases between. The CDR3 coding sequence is TGCAGCGTTGGTGGTCGGGCTAATGAAAAACTGTTTTTT. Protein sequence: CSVGGRANEKLFF.

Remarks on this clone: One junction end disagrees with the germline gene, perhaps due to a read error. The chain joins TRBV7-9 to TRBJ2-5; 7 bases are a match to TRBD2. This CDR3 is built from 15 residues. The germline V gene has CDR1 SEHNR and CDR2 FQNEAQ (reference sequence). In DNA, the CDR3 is TGTTCCAGCAGCTCCCATTCTAGCGGATTAGAGACCCAGTACTTC. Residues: CSSSSHSSGLETQYF.

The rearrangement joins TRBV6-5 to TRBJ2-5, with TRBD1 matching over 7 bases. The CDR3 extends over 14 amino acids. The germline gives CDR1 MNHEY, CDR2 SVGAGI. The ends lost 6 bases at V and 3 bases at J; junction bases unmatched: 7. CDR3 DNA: TGTGCCAGCAGGATCGACAGGGTAGAAGAGACCCAGTACTTC. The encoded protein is CASRIDRVEETQYF.

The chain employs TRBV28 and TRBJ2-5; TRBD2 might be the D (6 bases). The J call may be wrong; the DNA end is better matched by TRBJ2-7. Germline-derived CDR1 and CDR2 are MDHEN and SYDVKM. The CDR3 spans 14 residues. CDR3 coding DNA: TGTGCCAGCACCGCATCGGGGGACCTCTACGAGCAGTACTTC. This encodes CASTASGDLYEQYF.

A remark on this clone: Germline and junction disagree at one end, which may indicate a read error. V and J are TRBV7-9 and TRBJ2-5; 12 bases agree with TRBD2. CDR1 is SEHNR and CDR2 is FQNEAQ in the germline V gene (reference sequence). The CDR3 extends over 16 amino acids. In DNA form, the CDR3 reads TGTTCCAGCAGCTTACCCCGCCTAGCGGGGGGGGAGACCCAGTACTTC. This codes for CSSSLPRLAGGETQYF.

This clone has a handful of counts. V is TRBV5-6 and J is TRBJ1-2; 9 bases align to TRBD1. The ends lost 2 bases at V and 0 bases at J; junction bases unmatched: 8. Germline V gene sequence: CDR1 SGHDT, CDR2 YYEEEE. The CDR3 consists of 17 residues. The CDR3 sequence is CASSLPDRGITNYGYTF. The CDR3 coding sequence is TGTGCCAGCAGCTTACCCGACAGGGGGATCACTAACTATGGCTACACCTTC.

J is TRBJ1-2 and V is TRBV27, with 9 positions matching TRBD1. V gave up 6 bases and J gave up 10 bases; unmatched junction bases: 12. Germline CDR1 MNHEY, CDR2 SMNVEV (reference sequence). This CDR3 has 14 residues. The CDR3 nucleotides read TGTGCCAGCAGGGTTTCGTCTGGACAGGGGTTCTACACCTTC. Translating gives CASRVSSGQGFYTF.

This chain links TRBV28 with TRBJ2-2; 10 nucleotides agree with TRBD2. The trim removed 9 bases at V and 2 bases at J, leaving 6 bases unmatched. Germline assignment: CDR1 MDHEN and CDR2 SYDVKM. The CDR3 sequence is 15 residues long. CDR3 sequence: CARFLAGANTGELFF. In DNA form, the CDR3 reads TGTGCCAGATTCCTAGCGGGGGCCAACACCGGGGAGCTGTTTTTT.